This TCR beta chain is from a study of cytomegalovirus exposure and HLA in healthy donors (dated by TCRdb to 2015 to 2018). About the study as a whole: In an earlier analysis of approximately 500 of the donors, 250 to 350 Gb of sequence data and 90 million to 130 million unique TCR beta sequences from approximately 180 million T cells were reported. An early release that covered roughly 600 HLA-typed donors contained approximately 300 gigabases of sequencing data and 80 million or so unique TCR sequences. Of the 300 to 500 genotyped donors, 65% to 90% were placed in the genetic ancestry cluster associated with self-reported Caucasian donors. The study aimed to test whether cataloging public T cell receptors could reveal signatures of past pathogen exposure. The study profiled the T cell repertoires of about 720 subjects by immunosequencing and related them to cytomegalovirus serostatus. Besides the first cohort of 666 subjects, a separate validation cohort made up of 120 different subjects was used. High-throughput TCR immunosequencing, statistical association of individual TCRs with disease status, and machine learning were combined to predict cytomegalovirus infection status. To study patterns of TCR occurrence, a later analysis re-analyzed previously published TCR beta repertoires from 600 to 750 donors and added high-resolution HLA genotyping. Rather than using new phenotypic data, the later analysis identified candidate immune exposures from TCR beta sequences and from how often those sequences occurred across donors. An earlier analysis of 587 of the donors applied high-throughput TCR beta sequencing to assess whether each TCR beta V gene segment acted as functional or pseudogenic. Donor age, sex, ethnicity and CMV serostatus were collected together with the repertoire data. A later genetic analysis took genome-wide SNP genotypes for about 60% of the roughly 670 donors and used that subset as a discovery cohort. All discovery cohort repertoires had been generated on a single sequencing platform. Class I and class II HLA loci were covered by the typing at four-digit resolution. The number of donors typed differed by locus, with about 629-640 for A, B, C, DRB1 and DQB1, roughly 520 for DQA1, approximately 570 for DPA1, and around 450 for DPB1. Because of strong linkage in the cohort, a few DR-DQ haplotypes were treated as single units for association and clustering. Among 300 to 500 genotyped donors of the cohort, an average of around 240,000 unique TCR beta nucleotide sequences was sequenced per donor, of which about 19% were non-productive. Overall study outcomes, separate from this receptor: In a later genetic analysis, fewer N-insertions in productive TCRs were reported among donors in an Asian-associated ancestry cluster than the approximately 670-donor mean. CMV serostatus was the only immune exposure information available for the cohort. Most TCR sequences were seen in very few donors, while some public TCRs were found in many individuals. In both the original and validation cohorts, the classifier was reported to diagnose cytomegalovirus status with high specificity and sensitivity. In an earlier analysis of fewer than 700 of the donors, most TCR beta V segments appeared in productive rearrangements about 87% or about 30% of the time, broadly matching IMGT annotations. Several of the top co-occurrence clusters appeared to be linked to parvovirus B19, influenza, CMV and Epstein-Barr virus, according to a later analysis. According to the authors, the approach could potentially be generalized to other disease states and immunological phenotypes. In a later analysis, most CMV-associated TCR beta chains were found to appear HLA-restricted, with HLA associations seemingly driven largely by CMV exposure. An association between a missense DCLRE1C variant and V-gene and J-gene trimming of TCR beta chains was found in a later genetic analysis and replicated in an independent cohort. In the study, approximately 160 TCR beta chains were listed as associated with cytomegalovirus. Correlated functional status among segregating V segments might be attributable to linkage disequilibrium, but an unknown experimental factor could not be ruled out. The 87-base-pair reads could not distinguish some IMGT-functional V segments, including TRBV6-2 and TRBV6-3, so those segments were excluded. This cohort had only TCR beta chains sequenced, and the lack of alpha or paired-chain data limited which features could be detected. In a later analysis, HLA-associated TCR beta chains showed more clonal expansion and lower generation probabilities than non-associated chains that were equally common. Because counts were too low, about 15 rarely observed V segments, including chromosome 9 orphons, were left out of the earlier analysis of about 500 of the donors. Roughly uniform sequencing depth across donors was assumed in presence/absence analyses, although this assumption may not hold. In vitro tests confirmed that a few of the cytomegalovirus-associated TCR beta chains recognize cytomegalovirus antigens. A cluster of highly shared sequence variants was judged likely to be a technical artifact of the sequencing pipeline. A later analysis found that TCR association rates varied across HLA loci, with DRB1 alleles showing the most associated TCRs and HLA-C alleles the fewest. A further reported finding was that TCR beta sequences accurately predicted the HLA-A and HLA-B alleles for most subjects in the first cohort. When HLA alleles, especially DR and DQ, strongly co-occurred, TCR associations were difficult to assign to individual alleles. Because HLA typing was missing for some donors at each locus, association tests included only the typed subset. A later analysis associated 15,000 to 20,000 TCR beta sequences with specific HLA alleles at a false discovery rate of 0.05.

With respect to this clone: The antigen this receptor binds is unknown. Nothing much larger sits one base from this clone, and base qualities are not available.

Library preparation used the immunoSEQ multiplex PCR assay. A mixture of 60 forward primers for TCR Vbeta segments and 13 reverse primers for TCR Jbeta segments was used in the multiplex PCR. A multiplex PCR assay on genomic DNA amplified the CDR3 region of rearranged TCR beta genes. Amplified TCR beta libraries were sequenced as 87-base-pair reads on the Illumina HiSeq System. Turning to the authors' computational methods: In a later analysis, some 80 million unique TCR beta chains were counted across the 690 or so repertoires, and some 10 million of these chains were shared by at least two donors. A nearest-neighbor algorithm error-corrected the raw reads and collapsed the reads into unique sequences, merging closely related sequences to remove PCR and sequencing errors. V, D and J gene segments were assigned by aligning CDR3 sequences to IMGT reference sequences. For a sequence to be retained, a match of at least six nucleotides to both a V gene segment and a J gene segment was required. Rearrangements were classified as productive when the CDR3 lacked stop codons and remained in frame with V and J, and all other rearrangements were classified as non-productive. CDR3 was defined according to IMGT convention as the region running from the second conserved V-encoded cysteine to the conserved J-encoded phenylalanine. The earlier analysis of about 500 of the donors excluded sequences that lacked an unambiguous match to a single V gene segment. An earlier analysis of 500 to 600 of the donors classified V segments as functional when productive rearrangements were above 56.7% and as segregating when the standard deviation between donors was above 5%. A statistical classification framework was developed to diagnose cytomegalovirus status using the catalog of TCR beta chain sequences. A later analysis assigned V and J genes by comparing TCR nucleotide sequences with IMGT/GENE-DB human TR gene sequences. In a later analysis, CDR3 sequences and most-parsimonious VDJ recombination scenarios were assigned using the TCRdist pipeline. In a later analysis, each TCR beta chain was defined by its CDR3 amino acid sequence together with its V-gene family, and reads without a unique V-gene family were excluded. A later analysis removed 550 to 650 highly shared, low-generation-probability nucleotide sequences to deal with suspected cross-contamination and a sequencing artifact. In a later analysis, a clonal expansion index for each public chain was calculated from normalized within-repertoire ranks of inferred template counts. In a later analysis, generation probabilities were computed with a VDJ recombination model fitted to out-of-frame rearrangements, and the resulting probabilities were checked against IGoR. Hypergeometric tests were used in a later analysis to score TCR-TCR, TCR-HLA and TCR-CMV co-occurrence, with a repertoire-size bias correction applied to the TCR pairs. In a later analysis, false discovery rates were estimated by permuting HLA or CMV assignments 20 times. In a later analysis, co-occurring TCRs were grouped using DBSCAN, and TCRdist sequence similarity was added for clustering within HLA-allele-positive subsets. For co-occurrence clustering, repertoires with fewer than 30,000 or more than 120,000 public chains were excluded, along with five or six repertoires with anomalous nucleotide sharing. Here the immuneACCESS table is served through TCRdb, limited to in-frame sequences with V and J called. Missing clones are a known gap in these copies; in checked studies unresolved V genes cover under half, and the rest lacks a known reason. That table supplies the V and J calls and clone size; D and trimming were determined from the DNA. Within this sample are under 150,000 clones, with 70% to 85% of them counted one time only. The ten largest clones add up to 2.5% of the sample.

The germline V gene gives CDR1 as LGHNA and CDR2 as YSLEER. The CDR3 runs 16 amino acids, cysteine and phenylalanine included. The DNA shown is the 48-base CDR3, in frame from base 1. Compared with germline, V lacks 4 bases and J lacks 2 bases; bases without a gene match: 6. In total, about 650 healthy bone marrow donors made up the cohort. At the time of sampling, all cohort members were nominally healthy, though unrecorded immune exposures were likely present. The donor tested CMV seronegative, placing the donor among the 350 to 400 seronegative members of the cohort. A peripheral blood sample was provided by each donor, and peripheral blood mononuclear cells were used for TCR beta sequencing. The Qiagen DNeasy Blood Extraction Kit was used to extract genomic DNA from the blood cell samples.

The sequence came from a male donor in good health and CMV-seronegative. The specimen was PBMCs. The rearranged chain carries TRBV4-3 and TRBJ2-7, and 12 junctional nucleotides match TRBD2. In nucleotide form, the sequence is TGCGCCAGCAGCCGGGAGACTAGCGGGGGAACCTACGAGCAGTACTTC. This sequence encodes CASSRETSGGTYEQYF.